This T cell receptor (beta chain) was obtained from a study of T-cell memory formation after mild COVID-19 (dated by TCRdb to the early 2020s). Looking at the study overall: Most TCR sequence clusters were specific to one of the two donors. Longitudinal TCRalpha and TCRbeta repertoire sequencing tracked T-cell clones expanding and contracting after mild COVID-19 in a couple of donors. The cohort comprised two young, previously healthy adult volunteers, one female and one male.

Findings and caveats that apply to the study as a whole: Only two mild cases were covered in the study, and larger cohorts including severe cases with pre-infection samples were considered necessary. Contracting CD4+ clones appeared mostly in the CM and EM memory subsets, whereas CD8+ clones were enriched in EMRA. SARS-CoV-2 specificity of the second-wave clones peaking on day 37 was not confirmed. Some responding clones were found in pre-infection memory, which suggests that pre-existing cross-reactive memory T cells took part in the SARS-CoV-2 response. Balanced CD4/CD8 phenotypes were observed for clones contracting from day 15 to 85, whereas a bias towards CD4+ was observed for a second wave of clones expanding from day 15 to 37.

The sequencer listed for this sample is Illumina NovaSeq 6000. TCRalpha and TCRbeta cDNA libraries were constructed by 5'RACE with constant-segment primers, with sample barcodes and unique molecular identifiers being introduced. RNA was extracted from every sample with Trizol reagent. Libraries were amplified in two PCR steps, with a second sample barcode and Illumina TruSeq adapters added in the second step. Sequencing of libraries was performed on an Illumina NovaSeq with 2 x 150 bp paired-end reads. The study's processing was this. Demultiplexing of reads and collapsing into UMI-guided consensus sequences were performed with migec v1.2.7. With mixcr v2.1.11, UMI consensuses were aligned to TRA and TRB V and J templates and assembled into clonotypes. Clonotypes were classified as expanded or contracted when called significant by both edgeR and NoisET, with noise models trained on biological replicates. edgeR calls used a false discovery rate-adjusted p below 0.01 and a log2 fold-change threshold of 1. As an exploratory analysis of dynamics, max-normalized trajectories of the 1000 most abundant clonotypes were examined with PCA combined with hierarchical clustering. Separately sequenced CD4+ and CD8+ repertoires were used to assign the CD4 or CD8 phenotype of responding clones. TCRdb's own reprocessing of the public reads used fastp at Q25 and MiXCR and kept productive beta chains. One record per CDR3 amino acid sequence lists the most common genes and DNA. TCRdb assigned the V and J calls; the authors' analysis was not used. Here the sample has 250,000 to 350,000 distinct CDR3 sequences; roughly 15% occur a single time. Roughly 20% of the sample lies in the top ten.

In the case of this clonotype: The antigen it binds to is not known. Base-call qualities are not available, and no considerably larger clone is one nucleotide away.

From its cysteine to its phenylalanine, the CDR3 spans 15 amino acids. Only the CDR3 DNA stays, 45 bases, in frame from base 1. The germline V gene sets CDR1 to LGHNA and CDR2 to YNFKEQ. Trimming at the junction amounts to 1 base on V and 2 bases on J, and the germline ends lie 11 bases apart. PBMCs were isolated by Ficoll-Paque density gradient centrifugation. This receptor was obtained from a young man who had mild COVID-19 (a few samples of this study predate the infection). The sample titles of this study are shuffled in the database, so cell type and time point are left out; the donor was told from shared clones. The sequencing input was PBMCs or a T cell subset sorted from them (not recorded which). This chain joins TRBV4-2 to TRBJ2-5; no D gene call is confident. The DNA sequence is TGTGCCAGCAGCCAAGTTGGCGCGGTGCAAGAGACCCAGTACTTC. It is translated as CASSQVGAVQETQYF.